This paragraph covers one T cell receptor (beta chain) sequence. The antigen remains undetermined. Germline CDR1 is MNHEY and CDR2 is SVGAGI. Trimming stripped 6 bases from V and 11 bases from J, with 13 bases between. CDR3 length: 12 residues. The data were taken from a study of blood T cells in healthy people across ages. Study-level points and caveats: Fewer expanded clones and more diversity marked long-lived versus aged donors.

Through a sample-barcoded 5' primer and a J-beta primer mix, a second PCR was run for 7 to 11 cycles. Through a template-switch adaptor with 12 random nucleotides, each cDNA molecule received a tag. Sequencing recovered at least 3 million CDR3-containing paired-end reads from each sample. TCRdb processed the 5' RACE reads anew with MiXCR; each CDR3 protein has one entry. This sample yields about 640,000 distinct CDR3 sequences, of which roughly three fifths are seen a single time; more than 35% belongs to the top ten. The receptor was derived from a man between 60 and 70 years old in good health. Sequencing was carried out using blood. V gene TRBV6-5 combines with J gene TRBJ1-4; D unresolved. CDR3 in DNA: TGTGCCAGCAGGCCACCCGGCGGTAAACTGTTTTTT. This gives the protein CASRPPGGKLFF.